This TCR beta chain is drawn from a study of T cells after yellow fever vaccination. TCRdb independently ran MiXCR on the 5' RACE reads; one entry per CDR3 protein. This sample has about 350,000 distinct CDR3 sequences, with about 8.3% found just once. CDR1 and CDR2 from the germline V gene are SEHNR and FQNEAQ (reference sequence). The CDR3 runs to 13 residues. Trimming pared 5 bases from V and 3 bases from J, leaving 11 bases between. This clonotype was found many times. This chain links TRBV7-9 with TRBJ2-7, with D unresolved. The sequencing used PBMCs, collected about 41 days after the first yellow fever vaccination. The clonotype was recovered from a young man who received the YFV17D yellow fever vaccine. CDR3: CASSAQVIYEQYF. The CDR3 bases are TGTGCCAGCAGCGCCCAGGTAATCTACGAGCAGTACTTC.